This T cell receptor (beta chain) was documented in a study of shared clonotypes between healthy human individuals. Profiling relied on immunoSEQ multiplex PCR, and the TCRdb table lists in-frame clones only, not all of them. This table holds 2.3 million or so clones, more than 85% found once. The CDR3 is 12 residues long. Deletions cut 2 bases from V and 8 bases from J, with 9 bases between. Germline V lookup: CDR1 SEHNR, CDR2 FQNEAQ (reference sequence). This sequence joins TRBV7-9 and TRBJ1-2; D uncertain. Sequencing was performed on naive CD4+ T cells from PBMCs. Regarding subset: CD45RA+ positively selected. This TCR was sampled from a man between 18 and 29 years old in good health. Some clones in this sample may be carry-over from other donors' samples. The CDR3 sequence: CASSLSPLGYTF. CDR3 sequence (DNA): TGTGCCAGCAGCTTATCCCCTTTGGGCTACACCTTC.